This TCR beta chain derives from a study of blood T cell repertoires in COVID-19. About the research overall: The origin of the acute and convalescent COVID-19 samples was the United States, Italy and Spain. The cDNA or gDNA used as material had been derived from T cells, B-cell-depleted T cells, or PBMCs.

Original handling: Cell counts per sample came from amplifying reference gene primers. The repertoire was sequenced with immunoSEQ multiplex PCR; TCRdb's copy has only in-frame clones and lacks some. For V, J and clone size, that table is used; D and trimming come from the DNA. Counted here are approximately 280,000 clones, 70% to 90% occurring once; the ten biggest clones make up roughly 5%. The CDR3 is 13 amino acids. The germline V gene has CDR1 GTSNPN and CDR2 SVGIG (reference sequence). The sample comprised peripheral blood. The chain employs TRBV30 and TRBJ1-1; perhaps TRBD1 as D (5 bases). The TCR comes from a middle-aged man with active or convalescent COVID-19. CDR3 loop: CAGEEEANTEAFF. The CDR3 DNA follows: TGTGCGGGGGAGGAGGAAGCGAACACTGAAGCTTTCTTT. The full variable domain, its missing parts supplied by reference TRBV30 and TRBJ1-1, is SQTIHQWPATLVQPVGSPLSLECTVEGTSNPNLYWYRQAAGRGLQLLFYSVGIGQISSEVPQNLSASRPQDRQFILSSKKLLLSDSGFYLCAGEEEANTEAFFGQGTRLTVV.